Listed here is a single T cell receptor (beta chain). The antigen remains undetermined. The sample belongs to a study of T-cell reconstitution after alpha-beta-depleted transplantation in children. For TCRbeta, the library was prepared with unique molecular identifiers. TCRdb ran MiXCR on the PCR reads and lists one entry per CDR3 protein. The sample has hundreds of thousands of distinct CDR3 sequences, 10% to 15% seen once. The CDR3 loop spans 18 amino acids. After removal of 6 bases from V and 0 bases from J, the junction contained 14 bases not matched to a gene. Germline-derived CDR1 and CDR2 are MNHNS and SASEGT. Study-wide results and caveats: At one year after transplant, newly produced T cells mostly accounted for T-cell counts and diversity. By about two months after transplant, alpha-beta T cells reportedly arose from several hundred graft clones that had expanded.

The source was PBMCs, mostly from graft donor cells, collected 360 days after TCRalphabeta/CD19-depleted stem cell transplant. The sequence was obtained from a male patient aged 10-17 years who had a stem cell transplant for acute myeloid leukemia, so the T cells may come from the graft donor. This chain joins TRBV6-1 and TRBJ1-3, with 7 bases identical to TRBD1. The CDR3 DNA reads as TGTGCCAGCAGCCGAGGGGTACAGGGGTCCGACTCTGGAAACACCATATATTTT. As protein: CASSRGVQGSDSGNTIYF.